Presented here are 27 T cell receptor beta chains from one specimen sequenced in a study of technical replicates of blood from several donors. Method: immunoSEQ multiplex PCR; TCRdb's copy keeps in-frame clones and lacks some. This sample has tens of thousands of clones, with just under 97% found just once. Sequencing was carried out using T cells isolated from PBMCs. The receptor source for this set is a human donor in good health.

This clone was detected only a few times. This chain connects TRBV5-1 to TRBJ2-2; 12 nucleotides line up with TRBD1. The CDR3 contains 18 residues. The J segment lost 0 bases and the V segment lost 5 bases, leaving 8 bases of the junction unmatched. From germline, CDR1 is SGHRS and CDR2 YFSETQ. The DNA of the CDR3 is TGCGCCAGCAGTACCCCGGGACAGGGGGCGTCGAACACCGGGGAGCTGTTTTTT. Translation gives CASSTPGQGASNTGELFF.

The chain combines TRBV6-1 with TRBJ1-2, with D possibly matching TRBD1 (5 bases). Germline V gene data show CDR1 as MNHNS and CDR2 as SASEGT. This CDR3 is 15 amino acids long. V was pared by 5 bases and J by 5 bases, with 18 bases between. CDR3 region: CASSHFDSLEYGYTF. The CDR3 DNA reads TGTGCCAGCAGTCACTTTGACAGCCTGGAATATGGCTACACCTTC.

The genes are TRBV5-5 and TRBJ2-7; the match to TRBD2 covers 11 bases. J was trimmed by 3 bases and V by 3 bases; bases with no gene match: 5. This CDR3 is built from 15 residues. Germline values: CDR1 SGHKS, CDR2 YYEKEE (reference sequence). The CDR3 nucleotides read TGTGCCAGCAGCTCCCCCGGGACTAGCGGCTACGAGCAGTACTTC. This translates into CASSSPGTSGYEQYF. Based on the CDR3 plus reference TRBV5-5 and TRBJ2-7, the full variable domain is DAGVTQSPTHLIKTRGQQVTLRCSPISGHKSVSWYQQVLGQGPQFIFQYYEKEERGRGNFPDRFSARQFPNYSSELNVNALLLGDSALYLCASSSPGTSGYEQYFGPGTRLTVT.

V gene TRBV5-1 combines with J gene TRBJ1-4; tentatively, D is TRBD1 (5 bases). CDR1 and CDR2 from the germline V gene are SGHRS and YFSETQ. V was clipped by 1 base and J by 0 bases, with 10 bases between them. The CDR3 is 16 residues long. The CDR3 loop is CASSLTGTPTNEKLFF. DNA of the CDR3: TGCGCCAGCAGCTTGACAGGAACCCCAACTAATGAAAAACTGTTTTTT.

J is TRBJ2-7 and V is TRBV28; TRBD2 is a possible D gene (7 bases). This CDR3 is 17 amino acids long. The V gene's germline CDR1 is MDHEN and CDR2 SYDVKM. V was pared by 2 bases and J by 0 bases, with 17 bases between. The CDR3 is CASSLPSLGGASYEQYF. In DNA form, the CDR3 reads TGTGCCAGCAGTTTACCCTCCCTTGGGGGGGCCTCCTACGAGCAGTACTTC.

The chain links TRBV5-1 to TRBJ1-1; 8 positions match TRBD1. CDR3 length: 16 amino acids. V trimming: 2 bases; J trimming: 5 bases; junction bases outside the gene matches: 11. CDR1 and CDR2 (germline): SGHRS, YFSETQ. The CDR3 is CASSFARDRNVTEAFF. CDR3 sequence (DNA): TGCGCCAGCAGCTTTGCCCGGGACAGGAATGTTACTGAAGCTTTCTTT. Using reference TRBV5-1 and TRBJ1-1 for the parts outside the CDR3, the full variable domain is KAGVTQTPRYLIKTRGQQVTLSCSPISGHRSVSWYQQTPGQGLQFLFEYFSETQRNKGNFPGRFSGRQFSNSRSEMNVSTLELGDSALYLCASSFARDRNVTEAFFGQGTRLTVV.

The chain is built from TRBV9 and TRBJ2-5; 11 positions match TRBD2. The CDR3 extends over 15 amino acids. The germline CDR1 and CDR2 sequences are SGDLS and YYNGEE. Trimming cost V 3 bases and J 5 bases; bases outside gene matches: 6. CDR3 coding DNA: TGTGCCAGCAGCGGTAGCGGGGGGGTCGGTGAGACCCAGTACTTC. Translated, it gives CASSGSGGVGETQYF.

This chain connects TRBV28 to TRBJ2-7; weak D call: TRBD1 (5 bases). The germline gives CDR1 MDHEN, CDR2 SYDVKM. V shed 5 bases and J shed 1 base, with 15 bases lying between them. This CDR3 region has 15 residues. In DNA, the CDR3 is TGTGCCAGCAGTAAGATGGGCAGGGCTTCCTACGAGCAGTACTTC. Its protein is CASSKMGRASYEQYF.

V and J are TRBV6-1 and TRBJ1-2; perhaps TRBD1 as D (6 bases). The CDR3 totals 17 residues. V lost 1 base and J lost 3, with 18 bases in between. Germline V lookup: CDR1 MNHNS, CDR2 SASEGT. For the CDR3, the DNA is TGTGCCAGCAGTGAAGTTTATCGGGCAGAGGGGGACTATGGCTACACCTTC. It codes for CASSEVYRAEGDYGYTF.

CDR3 nucleotides: TGTGCCAGCAGCCCTGGGGACAGGGCCTATTACGAGCAGTACTTC. The encoded protein is CASSPGDRAYYEQYF. This sequence joins TRBV7-9 and TRBJ2-7; 9 positions agree with TRBD1. Germline lookup yields CDR1 SEHNR and CDR2 FQNEAQ (reference sequence). The CDR3 covers 15 residues. V dropped 5 bases and J dropped 4; count of bases not matched to a gene: 9.

This chain uses TRBV14 with TRBJ1-4; D is perhaps TRBD1 (6 bases). V lost 4 bases, J lost 6 bases, and 12 bases lay in between. Germline V gives CDR1 SGHDN, CDR2 FVKESK. This CDR3 comprises 14 residues. In nucleotides, the CDR3 is TGTGCCAGCAGCCCTACCAACAGGGATGAAAAACTGTTTTTT. Its translation is CASSPTNRDEKLFF.

This clone was recorded only once. The rearrangement uses TRBV10-1 and TRBJ2-1; D call uncertain. Germline lookup yields CDR1 WNHNN and CDR2 SYGVQD (reference sequence). This CDR3 is 14 amino acids long. V was pared by 4 bases and J by 8 bases, with 15 bases between. The CDR3: CASSVFRLFDEQFF. The CDR3 coding sequence is TGCGCCAGCAGTGTGTTTAGACTTTTCGATGAGCAGTTCTTC.

The V and J genes are TRBV5-1 and TRBJ2-6; D is undetermined. The CDR3 spans 15 residues. The V end lost 4 bases, the J end lost 4 bases, and 12 bases lay between the germline ends. In germline, CDR1 is SGHRS, CDR2 YFSETQ. The CDR3 reads CASSPDTAGANVLTF. In DNA form, the CDR3 reads TGCGCCAGCAGCCCCGACACGGCCGGGGCCAACGTCCTGACTTTC.

The rearrangement joins TRBV5-1 to TRBJ1-1; D gene ambiguous. Trimming removed 0 bases at V and 2 bases at J, with 11 bases between. This CDR3 is built from 15 residues. Looked up from germline, CDR1 is SGHRS and CDR2 is YFSETQ. The CDR3 nucleotides read TGCGCCAGCAGCTTGGCCGCGGGGTTAAACACTGAAGCTTTCTTT. The encoded protein is CASSLAAGLNTEAFF.

This chain links TRBV5-1 with TRBJ2-5; 8 positions match TRBD1. Trimming cost V 3 bases and J 0 bases; bases outside gene matches: 7. In germline, CDR1 is SGHRS, CDR2 YFSETQ. The CDR3 has 16 amino acids. In nucleotides, the CDR3 is TGCGCCAGCAGCTCGCCGGGACAGGACTACCAAGAGACCCAGTACTTC. Amino acids: CASSSPGQDYQETQYF. The full variable domain, in which reference TRBV5-1 and TRBJ2-5 provide the parts outside the CDR3, is KAGVTQTPRYLIKTRGQQVTLSCSPISGHRSVSWYQQTPGQGLQFLFEYFSETQRNKGNFPGRFSGRQFSNSRSEMNVSTLELGDSALYLCASSSPGQDYQETQYFGPGTRLLVL.

This clone was counted once. The V gene is TRBV27, the J gene TRBJ1-2; D is unclear. Per germline, CDR1 MNHEY and CDR2 SMNVEV (reference sequence). V lost 2 bases and J lost 4, with 8 bases in between. The CDR3 has 13 amino acids. The CDR3 loop is CASSLAATYGYTF. DNA of the CDR3: TGTGCCAGCAGTTTAGCGGCTACCTATGGCTACACCTTC.

V and J are TRBV9 and TRBJ2-3; tentatively, D is TRBD2 (5 bases). The CDR3 has 14 residues. With 2 bases removed from V and 6 bases from J, the gap between germline ends came to 13 bases. Germline CDR1 is SGDLS and CDR2 is YYNGEE. Here the CDR3 DNA reads TGTGCCAGCAGCGTGCTAGCCCTACTGGATACGCAGTATTTT. It yields the protein CASSVLALLDTQYF.

J is TRBJ2-7 and V is TRBV19; D is possibly TRBD1 (5 bases). Trimming stripped 3 bases from V and 0 bases from J, with 9 bases between. The CDR3 extends over 14 amino acids. Germline V lookup: CDR1 LNHDA, CDR2 SQIVND (reference sequence). The chain's CDR3 is CASSIPGRSYEQYF. The CDR3 DNA is TGTGCCAGTAGTATTCCAGGGCGCTCCTACGAGCAGTACTTC.

The V and J genes are TRBV7-9 and TRBJ2-1; TRBD2 aligns across 9 bases. This CDR3 spans 14 amino acids. CDR1 and CDR2 from the germline V gene are SEHNR and FQNEAQ (reference sequence). V trimming: 5 bases; J trimming: 9 bases; junction bases outside the gene matches: 8. For the CDR3, the DNA is TGTGCCAGCAGCATGAGCGGGGGGCTTGGTGAGCAGTTCTTC. The encoded protein is CASSMSGGLGEQFF.

The chain joins TRBV10-3 to TRBJ2-7, with 7 bases fitting TRBD1. The CDR3 is 13 amino acids. From germline, CDR1 is ENHRY and CDR2 SYGVKD. The ends lost 7 bases at V and 4 bases at J; junction bases unmatched: 7. Here the CDR3 DNA reads TGTGCCATCAACCCGACAGGGCGGTACGAGCAGTACTTC. Encoded protein: CAINPTGRYEQYF.

The rearrangement links TRBV5-1 to TRBJ1-1, with D maybe TRBD1 (5 bases). CDR1 is SGHRS and CDR2 is YFSETQ in the germline V gene. Trimming cost V 0 bases and J 7 bases, with 10 bases left between them. This CDR3 comprises 13 residues. CDR3: CASSLGPGGEAFF. The CDR3 DNA reads TGCGCCAGCAGCTTGGGGCCGGGGGGTGAAGCTTTCTTT.

The rearrangement links TRBV10-1 to TRBJ2-7; 11 bases fit TRBD2. CDR1 is WNHNN, CDR2 SYGVQD, per germline (reference sequence). J lost 6 bases, V lost 2 bases, and 6 bases had no gene match. The CDR3 is 15 amino acids. The CDR3 region is CASSEQLAGEAEQYF. In nucleotides, the CDR3 is TGCGCCAGCAGTGAGCAACTAGCGGGAGAAGCCGAGCAGTACTTC.

A single count supports this clone. The V gene is TRBV19, the J gene TRBJ1-4; TRBD1 might be the D (5 bases). The CDR3 loop spans 15 amino acids. CDR1 is LNHDA, CDR2 SQIVND, per germline (reference sequence). The ends were cut back, 2 bases at V and 8 bases at J, with 15 bases in the middle. CDR3 coding DNA: TGTGCCAGTAGTATAAAAGGGGAGGGATGGGAAAAACTGTTTTTT. Its protein is CASSIKGEGWEKLFF.

The V and J genes are TRBV28 and TRBJ2-5, with D unresolved. From germline, CDR1 is MDHEN and CDR2 SYDVKM. Between the trimmed V and J ends, which lost 3 bases and 3 bases, there was a span of 8 bases. The CDR3 runs 13 residues. DNA for the CDR3: TGTGCCAGCAGTTTGGGCAGAAAAGAGACCCAGTACTTC. Translation: CASSLGRKETQYF.

The CDR3 region has the DNA TGTGCCAGCACCGGGACAGGGGGCGGTAATGAAAAACTGTTTTTT. Its protein is CASTGTGGGNEKLFF. The genes are TRBV6-1 and TRBJ1-4; TRBD1 matches 12 bases. V shed 7 bases and J 4 bases; nucleotides not matched to a gene: 4. The CDR3 is made up of 15 amino acids. The germline CDR1 and CDR2 sequences are MNHNS and SASEGT.

The chain is built from TRBV7-3 and TRBJ2-7, with D perhaps TRBD2 (6 bases). V lost 5 bases, J lost 3 bases, and 17 bases lay in between. Per germline, CDR1 SGHTA and CDR2 FQGTGA. The length of the CDR3 is 15 residues. CDR3 nucleotides: TGTGCCAGCAGCCCTACGGGCGGGGCGATCTACGAGCAGTACTTC. This translates into CASSPTGGAIYEQYF. Drawing the rest from reference TRBV7-3 and TRBJ2-7, the complete variable domain is GAGVSQTPSNKVTEKGKYVELRCDPISGHTALYWYRQSLGQGPEFLIYFQGTGAADDSGLPNDRFFAVRPEGSVSTLKIQRTERGDSAVYLCASSPTGGAIYEQYFGPGTRLTVT.

J is TRBJ2-3 and V is TRBV4-2; 12 positions agree with TRBD2. Germline V gene sequence: CDR1 LGHNA, CDR2 YNFKEQ. This CDR3 has 16 residues. J gave up 4 bases and V 3 bases, and 5 bases lay outside the gene matches. This chain's CDR3 is CASSHTLAGGPDTQYF. CDR3 DNA sequence: TGTGCCAGCAGCCACACCCTAGCGGGAGGGCCAGATACGCAGTATTTT.